Listed below are T cell receptor beta chains from one sample, sequenced in a study of blood T cell repertoires in COVID-19. Produced via immunoSEQ multiplex PCR; TCRdb's table is partial and in-frame only. Here the sample spans around 200,000 clones, around nine tenths being singletons. Specimen: peripheral blood. The receptor set was obtained from a man aged 60-69 years who had recovered from COVID-19. Both conserved end residues are part of each CDR3. A D gene is named only where the DNA matches it firmly. Clone sizes are given selectively: once, few, many, or a class where the clone is expanded.

TRBJ2-5 TRBV11-2 - - TGTGCCAGCAGCTTAGCTTTGTACCAAGAGACCCAGTACTTC CASSLALYQETQYF
TRBJ2-3 TRBV7-6 - TRBD2 TGTGCCAGCAGCTTAAATAGCGGGGGGGCCGCAGATACGCAGTATTTT CASSLNSGGAADTQYF
TRBJ2-5 TRBV27 - - TGTGCCAGCAGTTTTCAGATACAAGAGACCCAGTACTTC CASSFQIQETQYF
TRBJ2-7 TRBV4-1 few TRBD2 TGCGCCAGCAGCCAAGCGACGACTAGCGAATCCTACGAGCAGTACTTC CASSQATTSESYEQYF
TRBJ2-7 TRBV20-1 few TRBD2 TGCAGTGCTAGTGACGGGGGGGCCTACGAGCAGTACTTC CSASDGGAYEQYF
TRBJ1-1 TRBV7-8 - TRBD1 TGTGCCAGCAGCTTCAGGGGGCAGTTGGTCGAGGAGACTGAAGCTTTCTTT CASSFRGQLVEETEAFF
TRBJ1-5 TRBV15 few - TGTGCCACCAGCAGCCGGGCGGCAGGGTCTAATCAGCCCCAGCATTTT CATSSRAAGSNQPQHF
TRBJ1-5 TRBV9 - - TGTGCCAGCAGCGTCCAGGGAAATCAGCCCCAGCATTTT CASSVQGNQPQHF
TRBJ2-5 TRBV7-2 - TRBD2 TGTGCCAGCAGCTTAGCCGCCCAGCGGGGGGGCCAGGAGACCCAGTACTTC CASSLAAQRGGQETQYF
TRBJ2-1 TRBV6-2/TRBV6-3 - - TGTGCCAGCAGTTACCATAGGGGCTACAATGAGCAGTTCTTC CASSYHRGYNEQFF
TRBJ2-5 TRBV5-1 - TRBD2 TGCGCCAGCAGCCCCCGGGGATCTAGCGGGAGGGAGACCCAGTACTTC CASSPRGSSGRETQYF